A single sample gave rise to the 5 T cell receptor beta chains below, sequenced in a study of T cells after yellow fever vaccination (dated by TCRdb to about 2019). The protocol used for the library was 5' RACE. Sequencing took place on an Illumina NovaSeq 6000. Using fastp trimming at Q25 and MiXCR clonotype assembly, TCRdb reanalyzed the public sequencing data and kept in-frame beta chains. Under each unique CDR3 protein, matching rows form one entry showing the most common genes and DNA. Here the sample has a few hundred thousand distinct CDR3 sequences; about 4% occur a single time. Together, the top ten hold more than 20% of the sample. This sample's treatment or condition label indicates: live attenuated yellow fever vaccine strain. The specimen was PBMCs, collected 5 days after the yellow fever booster vaccination. All receptors come from a man younger than 30 who received the YFV17D yellow fever vaccine.

This clonotype was detected a few times. J is TRBJ1-2 and V is TRBV6-2 or TRBV6-3; a weak D match, TRBD1 (6 bases). The germline gives CDR1 MNHEY, CDR2 SVGEGT. Trimming took off 6 bases at V and 6 bases at J, with 17 bases between the two ends. The CDR3 covers 14 residues. CDR3 DNA: TGTGCCAGCAGGAAGGTACAGGGTCTACATGGCTACACCTTC. It encodes CASRKVQGLHGYTF.

This clonotype has ten or more counts. The rearrangement joins TRBV7-9 to TRBJ2-2; possibly TRBD2 for D (6 bases). V lost 0 bases, J lost 6 bases, and 14 bases lay in between. The CDR3 contains 16 residues. Germline values: CDR1 SEHNR, CDR2 FQNEAQ (reference sequence). The CDR3 bases are TGTGCCAGCAGCTTAGCGGCGGGGCTAGTATCCGGGGAGCTGTTTTTT. Protein sequence: CASSLAAGLVSGELFF.

This clonotype was observed many times. The chain is built from TRBV12-3 or TRBV12-4 and TRBJ2-7; D is unclear. V was cut by 3 bases and J by 5 bases, with 8 bases left in between. This CDR3 region has 12 residues. CDR3 sequence (DNA): TGTGCCAGCAGTTTCTTGCTCCACGAGCAGTACTTC. This translates into CASSFLLHEQYF.

This clonotype has at least ten counts. V and J are TRBV7-9 and TRBJ2-5, with D possibly matching TRBD1 (5 bases). Germline CDR1 reads SEHNR; CDR2 reads FQNEAQ (reference sequence). The CDR3 length is 20 residues. V was cut by 3 bases and J by 2 bases, with 28 bases left in between. In DNA form, the CDR3 reads TGTGCCAGCAGCTTGGTAGGGCGTCTTCAGACCAGGGAAACTCAAGAGACCCAGTACTTC. Residues: CASSLVGRLQTRETQETQYF.

This clonotype occurred many times. The rearrangement uses TRBV5-1 and TRBJ2-3, with D hard to call. CDR1 and CDR2 (germline): SGHRS, YFSETQ. Between the trimmed V and J ends, which lost 0 bases and 0 bases, there was a span of 5 bases. This CDR3 comprises 14 residues. CDR3 DNA sequence: TGCGCCAGCAGCTTGGGGCTAAGCACAGATACGCAGTATTTT. Protein sequence: CASSLGLSTDTQYF.